The 10 T cell receptor beta chains listed next were all sequenced from one sample in a study of blood T cell repertoires in COVID-19. Profiled with immunoSEQ multiplex PCR; TCRdb holds only in-frame clones, not every one. Here the sample spans about 56,000 clones, 80% to 90% being singletons. The sample taken for sequencing was peripheral blood. The receptors here all came from a woman in her fifties or sixties with COVID-19, enrolled during active disease.

This chain links TRBV4-1 with TRBJ2-4, with D hard to call. The CDR3 extends over 15 amino acids. The V end lost 0 bases, the J end lost 9 bases, and 15 bases lay between the germline ends. In germline, CDR1 is MGHRA, CDR2 YSYEKL. The CDR3 loop is CASSQEERPRSIQYF. The CDR3 coding sequence is TGCGCCAGCAGCCAAGAGGAACGCCCTAGGTCCATTCAGTACTTC.

The V and J genes are TRBV19 and TRBJ1-6; 8 bases are shared with TRBD1. CDR1 is LNHDA and CDR2 is SQIVND in the germline V gene (reference sequence). V dropped 11 bases and J dropped 4; count of bases not matched to a gene: 10. CDR3 size: 15 residues. CDR3 amino acids: CAASAGTGYNSPLHF. The DNA of the CDR3 is TGTGCCGCATCTGCCGGGACAGGTTATAATTCACCCCTCCACTTT.

The gene calls are TRBV20-1 and TRBJ2-6; TRBD1 aligns across 8 bases. The junction had 10 bases not matched to a gene; V was cut back by 3 bases and J by 0 bases. The CDR3 covers 18 residues. In germline, CDR1 is DFQATT, CDR2 SNEGSKA (reference sequence). The CDR3 DNA reads TGCAGTGCTAGTCACGGCAGGGGGCAAAGCTCTGGGGCCAACGTCCTGACTTTC. Amino acids: CSASHGRGQSSGANVLTF.

This sequence joins TRBV14 and TRBJ2-2; D call uncertain. Trimming removed 0 bases at V and 9 bases at J, with 8 bases between. This CDR3 spans 13 amino acids. The V gene's germline CDR1 is SGHDN and CDR2 FVKESK. The CDR3 sequence is CASSQDPPWELFF. In nucleotides, the CDR3 is TGTGCCAGCAGCCAAGATCCCCCCTGGGAGCTGTTTTTT.

This clone has only one observation. The chain joins TRBV2 to TRBJ2-1; D unclear. Looked up from germline, CDR1 is SNHLY and CDR2 is FYNNEI. CDR3 length: 13 residues. With 6 bases removed from V and 0 bases from J, the gap between germline ends came to 6 bases. This CDR3 is CASRESSYNEQFF. DNA of the CDR3: TGTGCCAGCAGGGAGAGCTCCTACAATGAGCAGTTCTTC.

This clone has only a few counts. The V and J genes are TRBV5-5 and TRBJ1-5, with 9 bases fitting TRBD1. Looked up from germline, CDR1 is SGHKS and CDR2 is YYEKEE (reference sequence). The CDR3 runs to 18 residues. V shed 2 bases and J 2 bases; nucleotides not matched to a gene: 11. CDR3 region: CASSLTGGSPPGNQPQHF. The DNA of the CDR3 is TGTGCCAGCAGCTTAACAGGGGGCTCCCCTCCTGGCAATCAGCCCCAGCATTTT.

The gene calls are TRBV7-9 and TRBJ1-2, with TRBD1 as a possible D gene (6 bases). Germline lookup yields CDR1 SEHNR and CDR2 FQNEAQ (reference sequence). This CDR3 is 14 amino acids long. Trimming cost V 0 bases and J 4 bases, with 9 bases left between them. DNA of the CDR3: TGTGCCAGCAGCTTAGCACAGGGCTTCTATGGCTACACCTTC. Protein: CASSLAQGFYGYTF.

This clone was found a few times. The rearrangement uses TRBV4-1 and TRBJ2-2; the D is unclear. The V gene's germline CDR1 is MGHRA and CDR2 YSYEKL. The V end was cut by 3 bases, the J end by 11 bases, with 13 bases between. The CDR3 spans 13 residues. The CDR3 is CASSQDNSLELFF. The CDR3 DNA sequence: TGCGCCAGCAGCCAGGATAACAGTCTTGAGCTGTTTTTT.

This chain connects TRBV19 to TRBJ1-1, with 9 nucleotides matching TRBD1. Germline CDR1 reads LNHDA; CDR2 reads SQIVND (reference sequence). The CDR3 has 14 residues. The J segment lost 0 bases and the V segment lost 6 bases, leaving 2 bases of the junction unmatched. The CDR3 loop reads CASSWTGVNTEAFF. The CDR3 nucleotides read TGTGCCAGTAGCTGGACAGGGGTGAACACTGAAGCTTTCTTT.

CDR3 in amino acids: CAWSNGDGYTF. CDR3 bases: TGTGCCTGGAGTAACGGGGATGGCTACACCTTC. This chain links TRBV30 with TRBJ1-2; no definite D call. Germline CDR1 GTSNPN, CDR2 SVGIG (reference sequence). This CDR3 has 11 residues. V lost 2 bases, J lost 6 bases, and 7 bases lay in between. Supplemented by reference TRBV30 and TRBJ1-2, the full variable domain reads SQTIHQWPATLVQPVGSPLSLECTVEGTSNPNLYWYRQAAGRGLQLLFYSVGIGQISSEVPQNLSASRPQDRQFILSSKKLLLSDSGFYLCAWSNGDGYTFGSGTRLTVV.